A single sample gave rise to the 20 T cell receptor beta chains below, sequenced in a study of cytomegalovirus exposure and HLA in healthy donors. PCR involved 60 Vbeta and 13 Jbeta primers. TCRdb's copy holds only in-frame clones and misses some; the assay was immunoSEQ multiplex PCR. The sample comprises about 82,000 clones, over 55% of which are singletons, and about a fifth rests with the top ten. Material: PBMCs. These TCRs come from a woman aged 50 to 65 in good health and CMV-seropositive.

This chain links TRBV28 with TRBJ2-7; 10 bases match TRBD1. Per the germline V gene, CDR1 is MDHEN and CDR2 is SYDVKM. J was trimmed by 5 bases and V by 6 bases; bases with no gene match: 13. The CDR3 length is 16 residues. CDR3 amino acids: CASSLTRQGAFDEQYF. In DNA form, the CDR3 reads TGTGCCAGCAGCCTTACTCGACAGGGGGCCTTCGACGAGCAGTACTTC.

This clone was observed a few times. The chain couples TRBV9 to TRBJ1-2; no clear D gene. This CDR3 is 16 amino acids long. Trimming stripped 3 bases from V and 0 bases from J, with 15 bases between. Germline CDR1 reads SGDLS; CDR2 reads YYNGEE. Here the CDR3 DNA reads TGTGCCAGCAGCGCACCCCCCGGGATCTCTAACTATGGCTACACCTTC. Protein product: CASSAPPGISNYGYTF.

This chain uses TRBV2 with TRBJ1-1; 8 positions agree with TRBD1. The CDR3 sequence is 12 residues long. Trimming at V came to 11 bases and at J to 7 bases, leaving 9 bases not matched to a gene. CDR1 and CDR2 (germline): SNHLY, FYNNEI. CDR3 region: CAGRQGNVEAFF. DNA for the CDR3: TGTGCCGGAAGACAGGGGAATGTTGAAGCTTTCTTT.

The chain links TRBV18 to TRBJ1-1; 8 bases match TRBD1. V dropped 0 bases and J dropped 3; count of bases not matched to a gene: 3. The CDR3 consists of 15 residues. Germline CDR1 KGHSH, CDR2 LQKENI. Written as DNA, the CDR3 is TGTGCCAGCTCACCACCTGGCAGGGGGCACACTGAAGCTTTCTTT. Residues: CASSPPGRGHTEAFF.

The rearrangement joins TRBV7-3 to TRBJ2-5, with TRBD2 matching 11 bases. Looked up from germline, CDR1 is SGHTA and CDR2 is FQGTGA. Trimming removed 0 bases from V and 4 bases from J; junction bases left unmatched: 4. CDR3 size: 16 residues. DNA for the CDR3: TGTGCCAGCAGCTTAACTAGCGGGGGGGCCGGAGAGACCCAGTACTTC. It encodes CASSLTSGGAGETQYF.

The chain has TRBV4-2 and TRBJ1-6, with 8 bases matching TRBD1. The CDR3 has 16 residues. Germline lookup yields CDR1 LGHNA and CDR2 YNFKEQ. V lost 3 bases to trimming and J lost 9 bases; unmatched junction nucleotides: 10. The CDR3 DNA follows: TGTGCCAGCAGCCAGACGACAGGGGTCGAGGCTTCACCCCTCCACTTT. Translation gives CASSQTTGVEASPLHF.

The chain uses TRBV7-9 and TRBJ1-1, with D unclear. This CDR3 has 13 residues. Deletions cut 3 bases from V and 3 bases from J, with 8 bases between. From germline, CDR1 is SEHNR and CDR2 FQNEAQ (reference sequence). The CDR3 DNA reads as TGTGCCAGCAGCTTTAGATTGGACACTGAAGCTTTCTTT. Its protein product is CASSFRLDTEAFF.

This clone was recorded a few times. The gene calls are TRBV5-1 and TRBJ1-5, with D possibly TRBD1 on 5 matching bases. The CDR3 is made up of 15 amino acids. The V end was cut by 4 bases, the J end by 5 bases, with 16 bases between. The V gene's germline CDR1 is SGHRS and CDR2 YFSETQ. The CDR3 coding sequence is TGCGCCAGCAGCCTAGCGGGGCAGGCCCATCAGCCCCAGCATTTT. Translated, it gives CASSLAGQAHQPQHF.

The chain uses TRBV5-1 and TRBJ1-1; TRBD1 matches 9 bases. There are 13 residues in the CDR3. The junction had 2 bases not matched to a gene; V was cut back by 4 bases and J by 4 bases. The germline V gene encodes CDR1 SGHRS and CDR2 YFSETQ. DNA for the CDR3: TGCGCCAGCAGCAGGGGACAGGGCACTGAAGCTTTCTTT. Residues: CASSRGQGTEAFF.

This chain joins TRBV19 and TRBJ2-1; weak D call: TRBD2 (6 bases). Looked up from germline, CDR1 is LNHDA and CDR2 is SQIVND (reference sequence). Trimming removed 4 bases from V and 8 bases from J, with 12 bases in between. CDR3 size: 13 residues. The CDR3 DNA sequence: TGTGCCAGTAGTAAGGTCGGGAGCGATGAGCAGTTCTTC. The encoded protein is CASSKVGSDEQFF.

This chain links TRBV6-5 with TRBJ2-5, with D tentatively TRBD1 (5 bases). The CDR3 loop spans 14 amino acids. V lost 4 bases and J 5 bases, leaving 14 bases between the germline ends. The germline V gene has CDR1 MNHEY and CDR2 SVGAGI. CDR3 protein: CASSLLQDEETQYF. CDR3 in DNA: TGTGCCAGCAGTTTACTACAGGACGAGGAGACCCAGTACTTC.

The chain has TRBV5-1 and TRBJ1-1; a weak D match, TRBD1 (6 bases). The CDR3 runs to 13 residues. Germline loops: CDR1 SGHRS, CDR2 YFSETQ. Trimming took off 3 bases at V and 2 bases at J, with 8 bases between the two ends. This CDR3 reads CASSWTDNTEAFF. CDR3 nucleotide sequence: TGCGCCAGCAGCTGGACAGACAACACTGAAGCTTTCTTT.

The V call is TRBV2, the J call TRBJ2-7; D is ambiguous. The CDR3 has 14 amino acids. CDR1 SNHLY and CDR2 FYNNEI come from the germline V gene. V dropped 0 bases and J dropped 0 bases, with 6 bases sitting between them. CDR3 in DNA: TGTGCCAGCAGTGAAGCGGCAGGCTCCTACGAGCAGTACTTC. Translated, it gives CASSEAAGSYEQYF.

J is TRBJ2-7 and V is TRBV29-1; D is undetermined. Germline V gives CDR1 SQVTM, CDR2 ANQGSEA. This CDR3 has 16 residues. The V and J ends lost 0 bases and 0 bases respectively, with 15 bases between them. CDR3 sequence (DNA): TGCAGCGTTGAAGATCTGGCCTCAGGCAGCTCCTACGAGCAGTACTTC. Translation gives CSVEDLASGSSYEQYF.

On this clone: This sample includes further DNA sequences coding for the same CDR3. The rearrangement uses TRBV28 and TRBJ1-2, with 10 bases that match TRBD1. Per germline, CDR1 MDHEN and CDR2 SYDVKM. The CDR3 totals 13 residues. The V and J ends lost 5 bases and 5 bases, in that order; junction bases with no gene match: 2. The CDR3 region has the DNA TGTGCCAGCAGTCTGGGACAGGGGTATGGCTACACCTTC. This encodes CASSLGQGYGYTF.

This clone appeared a few times. This chain links TRBV28 with TRBJ1-2; the D is unclear. CDR1 is MDHEN, CDR2 SYDVKM, per germline. The CDR3 has 15 amino acids. V was trimmed by 5 bases and J by 4 bases, leaving 17 bases between them. The CDR3 nucleotides read TGTGCCAGCAGTCCTTCCTCGGGAGGGAGCTATGGCTACACCTTC. This gives the protein CASSPSSGGSYGYTF.

This clone was seen many times. The V gene is TRBV6-6, the J gene TRBJ2-1; 9 nucleotides line up with TRBD2. The V gene's germline CDR1 is MNHNY and CDR2 SVGAGI (reference sequence). CDR3 size: 13 residues. With 5 bases clipped from V and 10 bases from J, the junction kept 6 bases outside the gene matches. CDR3 bases: TGTGCCAGCAGTCTAGCGGGGAGGAGAGAGCAGTTCTTC. Amino acid sequence: CASSLAGRREQFF.

This clone was recorded once. A far larger clone is one base from this, pointing to a likely read error. The chain links TRBV11-3 to TRBJ2-3; no reliable D call. V was pared by 2 bases and J by 4 bases, with 4 bases between. The length of the CDR3 is 12 residues. CDR1 and CDR2 (germline): SGHNT, YENEEA. CDR3 nucleotide sequence: TGTGCCAGCAGCTTATCGGCAGATACGCAGTATTTT. Residues: CASSLSADTQYF. The complete variable domain, with remaining parts taken from reference TRBV11-3 and TRBJ2-3, reads EAGVVQSPRYKIIEKKQPVAFWCNPISGHNTLYWYLQNLGQGPELLIRYENEEAVDDSQLPKDRFSAERLKGVDSTLKIQPAELGDSAVYLCASSLSADTQYFGPGTRLTVL.

This chain's CDR3 is CASSTRKQIQETQYF. The DNA of the CDR3 is TGTGCCAGTAGTACGAGAAAACAGATACAAGAGACCCAGTACTTC. The chain recombines TRBV19 with TRBJ2-5, with D uncertain. The CDR3 runs to 15 residues. Per the germline V gene, CDR1 is LNHDA and CDR2 is SQIVND (reference sequence). Between the trimmed V and J ends, which lost 4 bases and 2 bases, there was a span of 14 bases.

This clone occurred a few times. The CDR3 here is CASSLDGGTSYNEQFF. The CDR3 DNA sequence: TGTGCCAGCAGCTTAGACGGGGGGACCTCCTACAATGAGCAGTTCTTC. The rearrangement joins TRBV7-2 to TRBJ2-1, with 7 positions matching TRBD2. V was clipped by 1 base and J by 0 bases; unmatched bases: 3. The germline CDR1 and CDR2 sequences are SGHTA and FQGNSA. The CDR3 has 16 amino acids. Full variable domain (outside the CDR3, taken from reference TRBV7-2 and TRBJ2-1): GAGVSQSPSNKVTEKGKDVELRCDPISGHTALYWYRQSLGQGLEFLIYFQGNSAPDKSGLPSDRFSAERTGGSVSTLTIQRTQQEDSAVYLCASSLDGGTSYNEQFFGPGTRLTVL.